Detailed here is one T cell receptor (beta chain). The antigen is undetermined. The sample originates from a study of cytomegalovirus exposure and HLA in healthy donors. The primer mix had 60 Vbeta and 13 Jbeta primers. Sequencing was performed with immunoSEQ multiplex PCR; in TCRdb, only in-frame clones are kept and a portion is missing. The table shows some 150,000 clones, with about 70% occurring only once. General study results and limits: In an earlier analysis, about 87% or about 30%: the productive usage of most TCR beta V segments. According to a later analysis, donors in an Asian-associated ancestry cluster reportedly had fewer N-insertions than the roughly 640-donor mean. Later, an analysis found that common viral pathogens appeared to be linked with several of the most significant clusters.

The specimen was PBMCs. The sequence came from a young man in good health and CMV-seronegative.

The CDR3 DNA sequence: TGTGCCAGCAACGGGTGGGGAGGCAATCAGCCCCAGCATTTT. As protein: CASNGWGGNQPQHF. The chain carries TRBV2 and TRBJ1-5; D gene ambiguous. Trimming stripped 7 bases from V and 2 bases from J, with 12 bases between. CDR3 size: 14 residues. Germline CDR1 SNHLY, CDR2 FYNNEI.